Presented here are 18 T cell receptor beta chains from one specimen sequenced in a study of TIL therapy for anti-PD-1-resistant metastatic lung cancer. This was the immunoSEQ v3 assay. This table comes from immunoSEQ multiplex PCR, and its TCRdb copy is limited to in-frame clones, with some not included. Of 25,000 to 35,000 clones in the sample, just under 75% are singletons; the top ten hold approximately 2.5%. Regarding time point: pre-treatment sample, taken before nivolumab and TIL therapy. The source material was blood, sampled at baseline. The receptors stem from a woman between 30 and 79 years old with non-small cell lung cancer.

DNA for the CDR3: TGTGCCAGCTCACCTACTCTGGGGCAGGGGGCACGTGGCTACACCTTC. Amino acid sequence: CASSPTLGQGARGYTF. The gene calls are TRBV18 and TRBJ1-2, with 8 bases identical to TRBD1. This CDR3 contains 16 residues. In germline, CDR1 is KGHSH, CDR2 LQKENI. The V gene end was trimmed by 3 bases and the J gene end by 7 bases; junction bases not matched to a gene: 13.

The CDR3 loop reads CASSYGQLRMNTEAFF. The CDR3 bases are TGTGCCAGCAGCTATGGACAGCTTAGAATGAACACTGAAGCTTTCTTT. The chain uses TRBV11-2 and TRBJ1-1, with D maybe TRBD1 (6 bases). This CDR3 has 16 amino acids. With 4 bases removed from V and 0 bases from J, the gap between germline ends came to 15 bases. Germline lookup yields CDR1 SGHAT and CDR2 FQNNGV.

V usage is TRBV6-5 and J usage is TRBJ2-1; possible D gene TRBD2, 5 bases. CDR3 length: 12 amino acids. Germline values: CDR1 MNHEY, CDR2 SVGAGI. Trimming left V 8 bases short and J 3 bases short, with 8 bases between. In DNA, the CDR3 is TGTGCCAGCTGGACTGGCTACAATGAGCAGTTCTTC. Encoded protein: CASWTGYNEQFF.

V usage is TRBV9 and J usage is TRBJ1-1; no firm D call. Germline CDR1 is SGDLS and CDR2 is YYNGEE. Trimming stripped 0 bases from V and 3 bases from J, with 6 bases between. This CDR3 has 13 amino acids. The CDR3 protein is CASSVGGHTEAFF. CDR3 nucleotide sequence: TGTGCCAGCAGCGTAGGGGGTCACACTGAAGCTTTCTTT. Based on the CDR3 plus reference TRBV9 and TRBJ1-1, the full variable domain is DSGVTQTPKHLITATGQRVTLRCSPRSGDLSVYWYQQSLDQGLQFLIQYYNGEERAKGNILERFSAQQFPDLHSELNLSSLELGDSALYFCASSVGGHTEAFFGQGTRLTVV.

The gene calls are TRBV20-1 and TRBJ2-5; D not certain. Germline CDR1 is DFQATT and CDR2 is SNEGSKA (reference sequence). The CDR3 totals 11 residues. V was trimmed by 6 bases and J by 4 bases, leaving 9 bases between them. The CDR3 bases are TGCAGTGCGCAGGTCGGAGAGACCCAGTACTTC. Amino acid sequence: CSAQVGETQYF.

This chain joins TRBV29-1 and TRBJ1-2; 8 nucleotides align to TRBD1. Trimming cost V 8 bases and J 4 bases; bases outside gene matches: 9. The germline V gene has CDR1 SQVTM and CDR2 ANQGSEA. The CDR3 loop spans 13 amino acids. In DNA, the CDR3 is TGCAGCTCGTCAGGGGGCCCCTCCTATGGCTACACCTTC. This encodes CSSSGGPSYGYTF.

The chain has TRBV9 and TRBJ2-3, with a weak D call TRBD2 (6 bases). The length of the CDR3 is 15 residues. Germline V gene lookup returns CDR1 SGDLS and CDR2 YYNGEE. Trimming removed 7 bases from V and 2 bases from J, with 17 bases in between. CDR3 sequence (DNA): TGTGCCAGCGTTTATGATGCGGGGTCCACAGATACGCAGTATTTT. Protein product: CASVYDAGSTDTQYF.

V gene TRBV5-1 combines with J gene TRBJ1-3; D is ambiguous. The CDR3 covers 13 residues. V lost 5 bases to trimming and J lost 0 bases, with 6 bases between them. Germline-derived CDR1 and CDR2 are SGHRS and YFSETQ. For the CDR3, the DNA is TGCGCCAGCAGAGGCTTCTCTGGAAACACCATATATTTT. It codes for CASRGFSGNTIYF.

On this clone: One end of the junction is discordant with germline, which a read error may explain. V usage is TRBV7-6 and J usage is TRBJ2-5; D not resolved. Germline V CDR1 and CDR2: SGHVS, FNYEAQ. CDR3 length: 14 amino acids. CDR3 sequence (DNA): TGTGCCAGCAGCTACCATGGCAACCAGGAGACCCAGTACTTC. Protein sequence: CASSYHGNQETQYF. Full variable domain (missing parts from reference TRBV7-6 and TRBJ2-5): GAGVSQSPRYKVTKRGQDVALRCDPISGHVSLYWYRQALGQGPEFLTYFNYEAQQDKSGLPNDRFSAERPEGSISTLTIQRTEQRDSAMYRCASSYHGNQETQYFGPGTRLLVL.

The CDR3 DNA reads as TGTGCCAGCAGCTTATCATGGAAGAGGACCTACGAGCAGTACTTC. Residues: CASSLSWKRTYEQYF. V and J are TRBV7-8 and TRBJ2-7; D gene ambiguous. CDR1 is SGHVS and CDR2 is FQNEAQ in the germline V gene. CDR3 length: 15 amino acids. Deletions cut 2 bases from V and 2 bases from J, with 13 bases between.

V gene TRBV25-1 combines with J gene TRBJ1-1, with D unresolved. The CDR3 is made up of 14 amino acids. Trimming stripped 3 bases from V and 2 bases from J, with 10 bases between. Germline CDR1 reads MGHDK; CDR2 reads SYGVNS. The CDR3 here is CASSDPEPNTEAFF. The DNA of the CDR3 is TGTGCCAGCAGTGACCCGGAGCCCAACACTGAAGCTTTCTTT.

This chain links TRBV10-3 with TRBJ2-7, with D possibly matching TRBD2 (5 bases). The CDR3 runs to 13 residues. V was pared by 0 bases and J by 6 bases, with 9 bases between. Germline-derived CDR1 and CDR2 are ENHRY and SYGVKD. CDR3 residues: CAISESKTTEQYF. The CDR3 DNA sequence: TGTGCCATCAGTGAGTCGAAGACTACCGAGCAGTACTTC.

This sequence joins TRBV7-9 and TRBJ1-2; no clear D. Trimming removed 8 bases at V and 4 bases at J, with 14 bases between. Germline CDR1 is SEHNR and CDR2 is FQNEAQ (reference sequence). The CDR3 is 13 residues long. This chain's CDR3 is CASQHRSGYGYTF. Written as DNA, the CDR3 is TGTGCCAGCCAGCACCGCAGCGGCTATGGCTACACCTTC.

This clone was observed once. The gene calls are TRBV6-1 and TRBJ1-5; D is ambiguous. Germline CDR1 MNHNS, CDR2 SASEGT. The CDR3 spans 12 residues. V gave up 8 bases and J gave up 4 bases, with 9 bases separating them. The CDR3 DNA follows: TGTGCCAGCCCGGGCCCGAATCAGCCCCAGCATTTT. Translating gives CASPGPNQPQHF.

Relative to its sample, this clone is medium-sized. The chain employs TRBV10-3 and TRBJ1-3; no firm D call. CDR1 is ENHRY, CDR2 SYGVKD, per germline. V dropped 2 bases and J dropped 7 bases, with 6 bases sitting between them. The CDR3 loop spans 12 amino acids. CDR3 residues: CAISEARNTIYF. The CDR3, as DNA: TGTGCCATCAGTGAGGCCCGGAACACCATATATTTT.

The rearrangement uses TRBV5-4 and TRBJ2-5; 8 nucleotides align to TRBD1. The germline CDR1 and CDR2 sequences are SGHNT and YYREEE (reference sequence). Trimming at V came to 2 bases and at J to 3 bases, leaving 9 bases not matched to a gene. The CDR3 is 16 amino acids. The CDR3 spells CASSLDRGGSKETQYF. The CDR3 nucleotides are TGTGCCAGCAGCTTAGACAGGGGTGGGAGCAAAGAGACCCAGTACTTC.

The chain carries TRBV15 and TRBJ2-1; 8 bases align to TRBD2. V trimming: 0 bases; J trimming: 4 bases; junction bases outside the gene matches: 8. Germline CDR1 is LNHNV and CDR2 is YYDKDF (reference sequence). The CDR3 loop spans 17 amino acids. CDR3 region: CATSRETSGRGYNEQFF. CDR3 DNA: TGTGCCACCAGCAGAGAAACTAGCGGAAGGGGTTACAATGAGCAGTTCTTC.

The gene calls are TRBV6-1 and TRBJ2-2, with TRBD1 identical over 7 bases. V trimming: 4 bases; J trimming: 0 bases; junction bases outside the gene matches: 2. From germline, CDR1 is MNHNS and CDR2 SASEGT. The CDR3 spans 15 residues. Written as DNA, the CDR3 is TGTGCCAGCAGTGTTGACAGGGCGAACACCGGGGAGCTGTTTTTT. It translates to CASSVDRANTGELFF.